This passage covers 9 T cell receptor beta chains from one sample sequenced in a study of cytomegalovirus exposure and HLA in healthy donors. PCR was performed using 60 Vbeta and 13 Jbeta primers. Sequencing used immunoSEQ multiplex PCR; TCRdb keeps in-frame clones, though not all of them. The sample consists of hundreds of thousands of clones, approximately 70% of them appearing once. Sequenced material: PBMCs. The receptors stem from a middle-aged man in good health and CMV-seropositive.

The V gene is TRBV4-2, the J gene TRBJ1-1; D might be TRBD1 (6 bases). CDR3 length: 15 amino acids. CDR1 and CDR2 from the germline V gene are LGHNA and YNFKEQ. V lost 0 bases, J lost 7 bases, and 15 bases lay in between. CDR3 region: CASSQEVGAVGEAFF. CDR3 bases: TGTGCCAGCAGCCAAGAAGTGGGGGCCGTGGGTGAAGCTTTCTTT.

About this clone: One junction end disagrees with the germline gene, perhaps due to a read error. Distinct nucleotide sequences in the sample also encode this CDR3. The rearrangement uses TRBV7-9 and TRBJ1-1; D is perhaps TRBD1 (6 bases). Per germline, CDR1 SEHNR and CDR2 FQNEAQ (reference sequence). CDR3 length equals 14 residues. CDR3 amino acids: CASSPPQGHTEAFF. Here the CDR3 DNA reads TGTGCCAGCAGCCCCCCACAGGGACACACTGAAGCTTTCTTC.

CDR3 DNA sequence: TGTGCCAGGGGGGGTACGGGGGACTATGGCTACACCTTC. As protein: CARGGTGDYGYTF. The chain carries TRBV2 and TRBJ1-2; a possible D gene is TRBD1 (5 bases). Germline V gene data show CDR1 as SNHLY and CDR2 as FYNNEI. The length of the CDR3 is 13 residues. V was shortened by 9 bases and J by 3 bases, with 14 bases between the two germline ends.

J is TRBJ1-6 and V is TRBV7-2; D possibly corresponds to TRBD1 (6 bases). The CDR3 totals 16 residues. V lost 11 bases and J 8 bases, leaving 25 bases between the germline ends. Per the germline V gene, CDR1 is SGHTA and CDR2 is FQGNSA. The CDR3: CASSPQTGNGDSPLHF. The CDR3 DNA reads as TGTGCCTCTTCCCCCCAAACAGGGAATGGCGATTCACCCCTCCACTTT.

The rearrangement links TRBV7-9 to TRBJ2-3; TRBD2 might be the D (6 bases). The CDR3 is 14 residues long. Per the germline V gene, CDR1 is SEHNR and CDR2 is FQNEAQ (reference sequence). V was clipped by 5 bases and J by 4 bases, with 13 bases between them. In DNA form, the CDR3 reads TGTGCCAGCAGCAAAGGAGGGTGGCCAGATACGCAGTATTTT. Translated: CASSKGGWPDTQYF.

The chain links TRBV5-1 to TRBJ2-1; 8 positions agree with TRBD2. With 4 bases clipped from V and 6 bases from J, the junction kept 15 bases outside the gene matches. Per germline, CDR1 SGHRS and CDR2 YFSETQ. The CDR3 runs 17 residues. The DNA of the CDR3 is TGCGCCAGCAGCCTCCCCCGGGAGGGGGGCCCCTCCAATGAGCAGTTCTTC. It yields the protein CASSLPREGGPSNEQFF.

The chain couples TRBV28 to TRBJ1-2, with 9 positions matching TRBD1. J gave up 5 bases and V 5 bases, and 9 bases lay outside the gene matches. Germline values: CDR1 MDHEN, CDR2 SYDVKM. CDR3 length: 15 residues. The CDR3 DNA reads as TGTGCCAGCAGTGGATCCGGGACAGGGCGGTATGGCTACACCTTC. Residues: CASSGSGTGRYGYTF.

The chain couples TRBV7-6 to TRBJ2-5, with D possibly TRBD1 on 7 matching bases. This CDR3 contains 16 residues. The germline CDR1 and CDR2 sequences are SGHVS and FNYEAQ. V dropped 5 bases and J dropped 3 bases, with 19 bases sitting between them. The DNA of the CDR3 is TGTGCCAGCAGCCCGTCCCGGGCCAGGGGGGAAGAGACCCAGTACTTC. This codes for CASSPSRARGEETQYF.

This clone was detected a few times. The chain joins TRBV7-9 to TRBJ1-3, with D tentatively TRBD1 (6 bases). The V and J ends lost 4 bases and 0 bases respectively, with 7 bases between them. Germline CDR1 is SEHNR and CDR2 is FQNEAQ (reference sequence). The CDR3 is 14 amino acids. This chain's CDR3 is CASSSGDSGNTIYF. The CDR3 DNA sequence: TGTGCCAGCAGCTCAGGGGACTCTGGAAACACCATATATTTT.